This entry describes one T cell receptor (beta chain). Its specificity is unknown. The PCR used 60 Vbeta and 13 Jbeta primers. Only in-frame clones appear in the TCRdb table, and some are missing; sequencing was by immunoSEQ multiplex PCR. The sample lists 150,000 to 180,000 clones, 80% occurring once. The record originates from a study of cytomegalovirus exposure and HLA in healthy donors. Overall study results and limits: Altogether, 170 or so TCR beta chains were recorded as cytomegalovirus-associated.

The ends lost 5 bases at V and 5 bases at J; junction bases unmatched: 4. The germline CDR1 and CDR2 sequences are ENHRY and SYGVKD. The CDR3 length is 14 residues. The rearrangement joins TRBV10-3 to TRBJ1-1, with 11 bases identical to TRBD1. The sequence came from a man younger than 40 in good health and CMV-seropositive. Sequenced input: PBMCs. This CDR3 reads CAISQGQGVTEAFF. The CDR3 bases are TGTGCCATCAGTCAGGGACAGGGGGTAACTGAAGCTTTCTTT.